This T cell receptor (beta chain) emerged from a study of regulatory T cells in long-lasting Graves disease. Findings and caveats of the study: TRBV28, TRBJ1-2 and TRBJ2-5 emerged as the favored segments in persistent disease.

Time point: newly diagnosed GD, antithyroid drugs for less than 3 months. PBMC-extracted RNA yielded the TCR library. In its sample, this clonotype was seen many times. Its antigen is not known. Combining iRepertoire HTBI primers with Arm-PCR of CDR3 regions, the authors built TCR beta libraries. TCRdb fed the multiplex PCR reads into MiXCR, producing one record per CDR3 protein. The sample lists around 420,000 distinct CDR3 sequences; 15% to 19% were seen once. There are 17 residues in the CDR3. Trimming at V came to 5 bases and at J to 8 bases, leaving 9 bases not matched to a gene. Germline CDR1 is SEHNR and CDR2 is FQNEAQ (reference sequence).

The specimen comprised peripheral blood mononuclear cells (PBMCs), sampled at new diagnosis, from a patient treated with antithyroid drugs. This clonotype originated in a female donor with Graves disease. This chain links TRBV7-9 with TRBJ2-1; 16 bases are a match to TRBD2. The chain's CDR3 is CASSTAGTSGRDDEQFF. Here the CDR3 DNA reads TGTGCCAGCAGCACCGCCGGGACTAGCGGGAGGGACGATGAGCAGTTCTTC.